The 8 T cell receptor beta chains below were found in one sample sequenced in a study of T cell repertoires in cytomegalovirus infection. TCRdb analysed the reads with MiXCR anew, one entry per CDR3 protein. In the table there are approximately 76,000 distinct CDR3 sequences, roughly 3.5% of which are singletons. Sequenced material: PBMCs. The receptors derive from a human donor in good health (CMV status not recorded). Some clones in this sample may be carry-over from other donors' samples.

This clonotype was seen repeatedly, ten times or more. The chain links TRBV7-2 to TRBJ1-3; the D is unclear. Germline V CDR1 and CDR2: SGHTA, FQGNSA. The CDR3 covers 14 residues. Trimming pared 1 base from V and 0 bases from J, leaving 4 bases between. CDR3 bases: TGTGCCAGCAGCTTAGGGAGCTCTGGAAACACCATATATTTT. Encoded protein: CASSLGSSGNTIYF. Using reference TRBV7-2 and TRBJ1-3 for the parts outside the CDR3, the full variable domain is GAGVSQSPSNKVTEKGKDVELRCDPISGHTALYWYRQSLGQGLEFLIYFQGNSAPDKSGLPSDRFSAERTGGSVSTLTIQRTQQEDSAVYLCASSLGSSGNTIYFGEGSWLTVV.

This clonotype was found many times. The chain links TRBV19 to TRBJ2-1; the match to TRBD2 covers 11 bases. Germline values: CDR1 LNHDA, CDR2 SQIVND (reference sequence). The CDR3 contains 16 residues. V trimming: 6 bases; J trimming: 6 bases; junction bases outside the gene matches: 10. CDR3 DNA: TGTGCCAGTAGCCCCTATCTAGCGGGGGGTTCCAATGAGCAGTTCTTC. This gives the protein CASSPYLAGGSNEQFF.

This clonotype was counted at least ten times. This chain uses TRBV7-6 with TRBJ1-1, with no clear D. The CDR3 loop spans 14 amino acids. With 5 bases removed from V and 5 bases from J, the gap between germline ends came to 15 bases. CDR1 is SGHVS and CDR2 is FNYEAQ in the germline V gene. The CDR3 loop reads CASSPPGMWTEAFF. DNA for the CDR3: TGTGCCAGCAGCCCACCGGGGATGTGGACTGAAGCTTTCTTT.

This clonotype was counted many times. CDR3 residues: CASSRSSGSYEQYF. The CDR3, as DNA: TGTGCCAGTAGTCGGTCGTCAGGGTCCTACGAGCAGTACTTC. This chain uses TRBV19 with TRBJ2-7, with D possibly TRBD1 on 5 matching bases. The V gene's germline CDR1 is LNHDA and CDR2 SQIVND (reference sequence). This CDR3 is built from 14 residues. V lost 5 bases and J lost 1, with 12 bases in between.

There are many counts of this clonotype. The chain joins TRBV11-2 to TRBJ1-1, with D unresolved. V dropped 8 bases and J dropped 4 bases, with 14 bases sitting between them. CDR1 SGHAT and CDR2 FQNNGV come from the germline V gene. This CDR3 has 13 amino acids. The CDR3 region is CASSPRASTEAFF. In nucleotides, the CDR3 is TGTGCCAGCTCTCCCCGGGCGAGCACTGAAGCTTTCTTT.

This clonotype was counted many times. The CDR3 protein is CASSPLDSQKAFF. CDR3 DNA: TGCGCCAGCAGCCCCCTAGACAGCCAAAAAGCTTTCTTT. The gene calls are TRBV4-1 and TRBJ1-1, with D possibly matching TRBD1 (5 bases). Germline CDR1 and CDR2: MGHRA and YSYEKL. The CDR3 consists of 13 residues. Between the trimmed V and J ends, which lost 4 bases and 9 bases, there was a span of 15 bases.

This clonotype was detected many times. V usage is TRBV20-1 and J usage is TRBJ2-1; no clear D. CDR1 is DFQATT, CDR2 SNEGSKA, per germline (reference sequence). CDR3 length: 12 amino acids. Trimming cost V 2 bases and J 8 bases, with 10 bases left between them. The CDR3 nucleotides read TGCAGTGCTAGAAGACGGGTCCATGAGCAGTTCTTC. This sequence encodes CSARRRVHEQFF.

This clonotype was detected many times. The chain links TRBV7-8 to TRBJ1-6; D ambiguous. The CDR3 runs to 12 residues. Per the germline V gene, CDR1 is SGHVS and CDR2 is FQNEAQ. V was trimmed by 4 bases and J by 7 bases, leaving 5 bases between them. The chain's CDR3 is CASSSNNSPLHF. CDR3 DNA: TGTGCCAGCAGCTCGAACAATTCACCCCTCCACTTT.